The 32 T cell receptor beta chains presented below share a single source sample, sequenced in a study of blood T cell repertoires in COVID-19. TCRdb's table, derived via immunoSEQ multiplex PCR, lists solely in-frame clones and lacks some. The data hold more than 200,000 clones, with roughly 90% observed a single time. Sequencing input: peripheral blood. Receptors originate from a human donor in a cohort sampled during active COVID-19.

The J gene is TRBJ1-4, the V gene TRBV28, with TRBD1 matching 7 bases. V lost 8 bases to trimming and J lost 5 bases; unmatched junction nucleotides: 5. Germline-derived CDR1 and CDR2 are MDHEN and SYDVKM. The CDR3 is made up of 13 amino acids. This CDR3 reads CASRLTGNEKLFF. CDR3 DNA: TGTGCCAGCCGGTTGACAGGGAATGAAAAACTGTTTTTT.

The chain joins TRBV6-2 or TRBV6-3 to TRBJ2-7; a possible D gene is TRBD2 (5 bases). The germline gives CDR1 MNHEY, CDR2 SVGEGT. The V gene lost 3 bases and the J gene lost 4 bases, with 25 bases spanning the gap. The CDR3 contains 18 residues. CDR3 DNA: TGTGCCAGCAGTTATGTTAGGTCGGGAAGATTCGGTGATTACGAGCAGTACTTC. Translated, it gives CASSYVRSGRFGDYEQYF.

The chain recombines TRBV4-3 with TRBJ2-5; 7 bases line up with TRBD2. The trim removed 4 bases at V and 5 bases at J, leaving 10 bases unmatched. The CDR3 is 15 amino acids. CDR1 and CDR2 from the germline V gene are LGHNA and YSLEER. The CDR3 here is CASSPSGRVGETQYF. CDR3 DNA: TGCGCCAGCAGCCCCTCAGGGAGGGTCGGGGAGACCCAGTACTTC.

The CDR3 sequence is CASSPTRGSGNTIYF. In nucleotides, the CDR3 is TGTGCCAGCAGCCCGACCAGGGGTTCTGGAAACACCATATATTTT. This chain links TRBV6-5 with TRBJ1-3; D may be TRBD1 (6 bases). Trimming left V 6 bases short and J 1 base short, with 13 bases between. The CDR3 sequence is 15 residues long. The germline gives CDR1 MNHEY, CDR2 SVGAGI.

Note on this clone: Mismatch with germline at one junction end may stem from a read error. Other DNA sequences in this specimen translate into the identical CDR3. V and J are TRBV6-6 and TRBJ2-5, with TRBD1 identical over 8 bases. The length of the CDR3 is 15 residues. Germline V gene sequence: CDR1 MNHNY, CDR2 SVGAGI (reference sequence). CDR3 DNA: TGTGCCAGCAGCTACTCCGGGACAGGACAAGAGACCCAGTACTTC. Translation: CASSYSGTGQETQYF.

CDR3 sequence: CASSQEYREFEAFF. The CDR3 coding sequence is TGCGCCAGCAGCCAAGAGTACAGGGAATTTGAAGCTTTCTTT. The rearrangement joins TRBV4-3 to TRBJ1-1, with D perhaps TRBD1 (6 bases). This CDR3 comprises 14 residues. Germline CDR1 is LGHNA and CDR2 is YSLEER. The V gene lost 0 bases and the J gene lost 7 bases, with 12 bases spanning the gap.

The chain uses TRBV5-4 and TRBJ1-2; D possibly corresponds to TRBD1 (5 bases). V lost 4 bases and J 4 bases, leaving 20 bases between the germline ends. Germline loops: CDR1 SGHNT, CDR2 YYREEE (reference sequence). The CDR3 sequence is 16 residues long. The CDR3: CASSPPILDSPYGYTF. CDR3 in DNA: TGTGCCAGCAGCCCACCCATTCTCGACAGTCCCTATGGCTACACCTTC.

The rearrangement uses TRBV7-9 and TRBJ2-7; TRBD1 is a possible D gene (6 bases). Trimming took off 4 bases at V and 2 bases at J, with 15 bases between the two ends. CDR1 is SEHNR, CDR2 FQNEAQ, per germline (reference sequence). This CDR3 is 15 amino acids long. The CDR3 protein is CASSSHAGAAYEQYF. The CDR3 coding sequence is TGTGCCAGCAGCTCCCACGCAGGGGCCGCCTACGAGCAGTACTTC. The full variable domain, with the rest looked up from reference TRBV7-9 and TRBJ2-7, is DTGVSQNPRHKITKRGQNVTFRCDPISEHNRLYWYRQTLGQGPEFLTYFQNEAQLEKSRLLSDRFSAERPKGSFSTLEIQRTEQGDSAMYLCASSSHAGAAYEQYFGPGTRLTVT.

The chain carries TRBV4-3 and TRBJ1-2; D might be TRBD1 (5 bases). Germline CDR1 reads LGHNA; CDR2 reads YSLEER. This CDR3 has 14 amino acids. V was shortened by 1 base and J by 8 bases, with 14 bases between the two germline ends. CDR3 DNA sequence: TGCGCCAGCAGCCAAGCCGGGACTCCTGGAGGCTACACCTTC. Translating gives CASSQAGTPGGYTF.

The sample holds one count of this clone. The V call is TRBV6-1, the J call TRBJ2-3, with TRBD2 matching over 11 bases. Germline trimming cut 4 bases from V and 1 base from J; bases unmatched to any gene: 4. In germline, CDR1 is MNHNS, CDR2 SASEGT. This CDR3 contains 16 residues. The CDR3 reads CASSVTTSGGTDTQYF. As DNA, the CDR3 is TGTGCCAGCAGTGTAACGACTAGCGGGGGCACAGATACGCAGTATTTT.

The chain combines TRBV4-2 with TRBJ1-5; no firm D call. The length of the CDR3 is 15 residues. V was trimmed by 0 bases and J by 4 bases, leaving 10 bases between them. Germline CDR1 is LGHNA and CDR2 is YNFKEQ. CDR3: CASSQEGDINQPQHF. In nucleotides, the CDR3 is TGTGCCAGCAGCCAAGAGGGAGACATTAATCAGCCCCAGCATTTT.

The J gene is TRBJ2-1, the V gene TRBV9; 8 nucleotides agree with TRBD2. There are 17 residues in the CDR3. Germline trimming cut 3 bases from V and 4 bases from J; bases unmatched to any gene: 12. Germline V CDR1 and CDR2: SGDLS, YYNGEE. CDR3 coding DNA: TGTGCCAGCAGCGAACTAAGAACGGGAGGGCGTTACAATGAGCAGTTCTTC. It codes for CASSELRTGGRYNEQFF. Together with reference TRBV9 and TRBJ2-1, the CDR3 gives the full variable domain: DSGVTQTPKHLITATGQRVTLRCSPRSGDLSVYWYQQSLDQGLQFLIQYYNGEERAKGNILERFSAQQFPDLHSELNLSSLELGDSALYFCASSELRTGGRYNEQFFGPGTRLTVL.

The chain employs TRBV19 and TRBJ1-1; 7 bases align to TRBD1. J was trimmed by 1 base and V by 7 bases; bases with no gene match: 9. CDR3 length: 15 residues. In germline, CDR1 is LNHDA, CDR2 SQIVND (reference sequence). The CDR3 here is CASKWDRNPNTEAFF. CDR3 sequence (DNA): TGTGCCAGTAAGTGGGACAGAAATCCGAACACTGAAGCTTTCTTT.

The rearrangement uses TRBV5-1 and TRBJ1-6; 10 bases align to TRBD1. Looked up from germline, CDR1 is SGHRS and CDR2 is YFSETQ. Losses at the gene ends were 6 bases for V and 8 bases for J; bases not matched to a gene: 11. The length of the CDR3 is 16 residues. In DNA form, the CDR3 reads TGCGCCAGCAAAGTTCTGCCGGGACAGGGGTATTCACCCCTCCACTTT. Translation gives CASKVLPGQGYSPLHF.

The gene calls are TRBV24-1 and TRBJ1-5, with 7 nucleotides matching TRBD1. Per germline, CDR1 KGHDR and CDR2 SFDVKD. V lost 3 bases to trimming and J lost 3 bases; unmatched junction nucleotides: 4. The CDR3 has 15 residues. The CDR3 DNA reads TGTGCCACCAGTGATGGCGACAGGGCCAATCAGCCCCAGCATTTT. Protein product: CATSDGDRANQPQHF.

The rearrangement uses TRBV21-1 and TRBJ2-7; the table names TRBD2, a call not compared with the DNA. TRBV21-1 is a known pseudogene. The CDR3 totals 17 residues. CDR3 coding DNA: TGTGCCAGCAGCTCTCCGAGACCGGGACTAGCGGAATACGAGCAGTACTTC. Translating gives CASSSPRPGLAEYEQYF.

V gene TRBV5-6 combines with J gene TRBJ2-2; D is unclear. Germline lookup yields CDR1 SGHDT and CDR2 YYEEEE. V lost 0 bases to trimming and J lost 0 bases, with 12 bases between them. The CDR3 has 17 amino acids. The CDR3 DNA reads as TGTGCCAGCAGCTTGGATCAGGCCTTCGCGAACACCGGGGAGCTGTTTTTT. Translated, it gives CASSLDQAFANTGELFF.

This sequence joins TRBV24-1 and TRBJ1-5, with D unclear. The CDR3 is 11 amino acids. Germline CDR1 and CDR2: KGHDR and SFDVKD. Trimming shortened V by 9 bases and J by 7 bases, and 9 bases separated the two germline ends. CDR3 sequence: CATGSGQPQHF. In DNA, the CDR3 is TGTGCCACCGGGTCGGGACAGCCCCAGCATTTT.

The V gene is TRBV7-9, the J gene TRBJ2-3; the match to TRBD2 covers 10 bases. Germline trimming cut 6 bases from V and 6 bases from J; bases unmatched to any gene: 9. The CDR3 covers 15 residues. CDR1 is SEHNR and CDR2 is FQNEAQ in the germline V gene (reference sequence). Here the CDR3 DNA reads TGTGCCAGCAGTCGACTAGCGGGTCTATTCGATACGCAGTATTTT. Translated, it gives CASSRLAGLFDTQYF.

The chain employs TRBV19 and TRBJ2-3; TRBD1 matches at 7 bases. After removal of 6 bases from V and 6 bases from J, the junction contained 9 bases not matched to a gene. CDR1 and CDR2 from the germline V gene are LNHDA and SQIVND (reference sequence). This CDR3 region has 14 residues. The CDR3 region is CASSSGTAYDTQYF. CDR3 DNA sequence: TGTGCCAGTAGCTCCGGGACAGCTTACGATACGCAGTATTTT.

J is TRBJ1-2 and V is TRBV5-1; maybe TRBD1 (5 bases). Germline CDR1 and CDR2: SGHRS and YFSETQ. The CDR3 is 15 amino acids. Trimming took 3 bases from V and 6 from J, leaving 18 bases between them. CDR3 DNA sequence: TGCGCCAGCAGCTGGACAAGGCCGAGATGGGATGGCTACACCTTC. Its translation: CASSWTRPRWDGYTF.

This chain links TRBV7-2 with TRBJ2-4; the match to TRBD1 covers 8 bases. Germline lookup yields CDR1 SGHTA and CDR2 FQGNSA. The V gene end was trimmed by 5 bases and the J gene end by 9 bases; junction bases not matched to a gene: 6. The CDR3 runs 13 residues. In nucleotides, the CDR3 is TGTGCCAGCAGCCCGTCACAGGGGGGCATTCAGTACTTC. Its protein is CASSPSQGGIQYF. Based on the CDR3 plus reference TRBV7-2 and TRBJ2-4, the full variable domain is GAGVSQSPSNKVTEKGKDVELRCDPISGHTALYWYRQSLGQGLEFLIYFQGNSAPDKSGLPSDRFSAERTGGSVSTLTIQRTQQEDSAVYLCASSPSQGGIQYFGAGTRLSVL.

The V and J genes are TRBV6-5 and TRBJ2-7; tentatively, D is TRBD1 (6 bases). The CDR3 is 12 amino acids. Germline V CDR1 and CDR2: MNHEY, SVGAGI. V lost 6 bases and J 6 bases, leaving 12 bases between the germline ends. CDR3 in amino acids: CASSFQGSEQYF. The CDR3 nucleotides read TGTGCCAGCAGCTTTCAGGGGTCCGAGCAGTACTTC.

The J gene is TRBJ2-3, the V gene TRBV15; TRBD2 agrees at 11 bases. The germline CDR1 and CDR2 sequences are LNHNV and YYDKDF (reference sequence). The CDR3 is made up of 16 amino acids. With V trimmed by 4 bases and J by 3 bases, 6 bases remained unmatched. The CDR3 loop reads CATSTRLAGLTDTQYF. The CDR3 DNA reads TGTGCCACCAGCACCCGACTAGCGGGACTGACAGATACGCAGTATTTT.

The genes are TRBV18 and TRBJ1-5; TRBD1 agrees at 10 bases. CDR1 is KGHSH, CDR2 LQKENI, per germline. The CDR3 loop spans 15 amino acids. V was pared by 2 bases and J by 5 bases, with 3 bases of the junction left unmatched. CDR3 nucleotide sequence: TGTGCCAGCTCACCAACGGGGACAGGGGATCAGCCCCAGCATTTT. This encodes CASSPTGTGDQPQHF.

V gene TRBV7-2 combines with J gene TRBJ2-1, with 7 positions matching TRBD1. The V and J ends lost 4 bases and 8 bases, in that order; junction bases with no gene match: 8. This CDR3 comprises 14 residues. CDR1 is SGHTA and CDR2 is FQGNSA in the germline V gene. The CDR3 loop reads CASSSSTGYYEQFF. The DNA for the CDR3 is TGTGCCAGCAGCTCGTCGACAGGGTATTATGAGCAGTTCTTC.

This chain links TRBV15 with TRBJ1-5, with a tentative D call TRBD1 (5 bases). CDR3 length equals 14 residues. The germline gives CDR1 LNHNV, CDR2 YYDKDF (reference sequence). Trimming cost V 3 bases and J 4 bases, with 10 bases left between them. The DNA for the CDR3 is TGTGCCACCAGCAGCATAAACAGGAATCAGCCCCAGCATTTT. Translated: CATSSINRNQPQHF.

The chain recombines TRBV5-1 with TRBJ1-3; TRBD1 is a possible D gene (5 bases). Germline V gives CDR1 SGHRS, CDR2 YFSETQ. Trimming took 4 bases from V and 1 from J, leaving 15 bases between them. CDR3 size: 16 residues. The CDR3 loop reads CASSREGPGSGNTIYF. The DNA of the CDR3 is TGCGCCAGCAGCCGGGAGGGGCCCGGGTCTGGAAACACCATATATTTT. Full variable domain (remainder filled in from reference TRBV5-1 and TRBJ1-3): KAGVTQTPRYLIKTRGQQVTLSCSPISGHRSVSWYQQTPGQGLQFLFEYFSETQRNKGNFPGRFSGRQFSNSRSEMNVSTLELGDSALYLCASSREGPGSGNTIYFGEGSWLTVV.

The V and J genes are TRBV9 and TRBJ2-1; 10 bases are shared with TRBD1. Germline V gene lookup returns CDR1 SGDLS and CDR2 YYNGEE. Losses at the gene ends were 0 bases for V and 9 bases for J; bases not matched to a gene: 12. The CDR3 totals 17 residues. The CDR3 DNA sequence: TGTGCCAGCAGCGTAGAGGGACAGGGGTGGGGTAGCGGTGAGCAGTTCTTC. It codes for CASSVEGQGWGSGEQFF.

The chain carries TRBV6-2 or TRBV6-3 and TRBJ1-2, with 10 bases identical to TRBD1. CDR3 length equals 14 residues. V shed 5 bases and J 8 bases; nucleotides not matched to a gene: 8. Germline V gene lookup returns CDR1 MNHEY and CDR2 SVGEGT. The DNA of the CDR3 is TGTGCCAGCAGTGACGACGACAGGGGGCAAGGCTACACCTTC. Amino acids: CASSDDDRGQGYTF.

The genes are TRBV19 and TRBJ1-5; D not certain. V was clipped by 1 base and J by 5 bases, with 3 bases between them. CDR1 and CDR2 from the germline V gene are LNHDA and SQIVND (reference sequence). This CDR3 contains 12 residues. The CDR3 loop is CASSIAYQPQHF. DNA for the CDR3: TGTGCCAGTAGTATAGCTTATCAGCCCCAGCATTTT.

The chain recombines TRBV7-8 with TRBJ1-4; unclear D gene. Trimming shortened V by 4 bases and J by 7 bases, and 16 bases separated the two germline ends. Germline assignment: CDR1 SGHVS and CDR2 FQNEAQ. This CDR3 comprises 15 residues. In nucleotides, the CDR3 is TGTGCCAGCAGCTCGACCCCATCACCGGGTGAAAAACTGTTTTTT. It specifies CASSSTPSPGEKLFF. Combining the CDR3 with reference TRBV7-8 and TRBJ1-4 gives the whole variable domain GAGVSQSPRYKVAKRGQDVALRCDPISGHVSLFWYQQALGQGPEFLTYFQNEAQLDKSGLPSDRFFAERPEGSVSTLKIQRTQQEDSAVYLCASSSTPSPGEKLFFGSGTQLSVL.